Listed below are T cell receptor beta chains from one sample, sequenced in a study of control samples from healthy donors and cancer patients. The method was immunoSEQ multiplex PCR; TCRdb's version includes in-frame clones alone and lacks a portion of them. The sample yields roughly 190,000 clones, 91% seen once. Sequencing input: blood. The receptors come from a woman in her 30s in good health. The CDR3 runs from the conserved cysteine through the conserved F or W. D genes are given only for firm matches. The size field is filled for only some rows; it gives once, few, many or a size class.

>.|TRBV12-5|TRBJ1-1|.
TGTGCTAGTGGTTTGTGGGGGACGAGGACGATGAACACTGAAGCTTTCTTT
CASGLWGTRTMNTEAFF
>TRBD1|TRBV4-2|TRBJ1-1|.
TGTGCCAGCAGCCAGGTCGGACAGGGGAACACTGAAGCTTTCTTT
CASSQVGQGNTEAFF
>TRBD1|TRBV11-2|TRBJ1-5|.
TGTGCCAGCAGATCCGGGACAGGGACGCCCCAGCATTTT
CASRSGTGTPQHF
>TRBD1|TRBV10-2|TRBJ2-3|.
TGCGCCAGCAGCATACAGGGGTACACAGATACGCAGTATTTT
CASSIQGYTDTQYF
>.|TRBV10-2|TRBJ1-4|once
TGCGCCAGCGCGACAACCACTAATGAAAAACTGTTTTTT
CASATTTNEKLFF
>.|TRBV28|TRBJ1-2|once
TGTGCCAGCAGTATCTCACTACCTTATGGCTACACCTTC
CASSISLPYGYTF
>TRBD2|TRBV18|TRBJ2-1|once
TGTGCCAGCTCACCACCTAGCGGGAGGGGCAATGAGCAGTTCTTC
CASSPPSGRGNEQFF
>TRBD1|TRBV7-9|TRBJ1-1|.
TGTGCCAGCAGCTTAGACAGGGGGTTTATGAACACTGAAGCTTTCTTT
CASSLDRGFMNTEAFF
>TRBD2|TRBV6-4|TRBJ2-1|few
TGTGCCAGCAGTGACATAGCGGGGGGAGGACACAATGAGCAGTTCTTC
CASSDIAGGGHNEQFF
>.|TRBV19|TRBJ1-4|.
TGTGCCAGTAGTTATCAAGGGACTCCCAATGAAAAACTGTTTTTT
CASSYQGTPNEKLFF
>.|TRBV5-4|TRBJ1-6|.
TGTGCCAGCAGCTCGCCTACCTATAATTCACCCCTCCACTTT
CASSSPTYNSPLHF
>.|TRBV6-1|TRBJ2-3|.
TGTGCCAGCAGTGAAACAGCGGGTACCACAGATACGCAGTATTTT
CASSETAGTTDTQYF
>TRBD1|TRBV5-8|TRBJ1-5|.
TGTGCCAGCAGTAACTGGACAGGGGCCTATAGCAATCAGCCCCAGCATTTT
CASSNWTGAYSNQPQHF
>TRBD1|TRBV6-5|TRBJ1-6|once
TGTGCCAGCAGCCAAGACAGGGGTAATTCACCCCTCCACTTT
CASSQDRGNSPLHF
>.|TRBV19|TRBJ1-1|.
TGTGCCAGTAGTACGGGGGGGCGATGGACTGAAGCTTTCTTT
CASSTGGRWTEAFF
>.|TRBV7-2|TRBJ1-1|.
TGTGCCAGCAGCTTAGGGTGGGGATCCCACACTGAAGCTTTCTTT
CASSLGWGSHTEAFF
>TRBD2|TRBV6-4|TRBJ2-1|.
TGTGCCAGCAGTGACTCCGGAGCGGGGGGCTACAATGAGCAGTTCTTC
CASSDSGAGGYNEQFF
>.|TRBV7-3|TRBJ2-1|.
TGTGCCAGCAGAATAGGGGGATCCTACAATGAGCAGTTCTTC
CASRIGGSYNEQFF
>.|TRBV12-5|TRBJ1-4|few
TGTGCTAGTGCCCCGGCGGACAGTAATGAAAAACTGTTTTTT
CASAPADSNEKLFF
>.|TRBV4-3|TRBJ2-3|once
TGCGCCAGCAGCCAGCAGGGACTCCCCACAGATACGCAGTATTTT
CASSQQGLPTDTQYF
>.|TRBV5-1|TRBJ2-1|.
TGCGCCAGCAGCTTTGGAGAGACCTACAATGAGCAGTTCTTC
CASSFGETYNEQFF
>.|TRBV11-2|TRBJ1-3|.
TGTGCCAGCAGCTTTTCAGGGGCTGGAAACACCATATATTTT
CASSFSGAGNTIYF
>TRBD1|TRBV25-1|TRBJ1-1|.
TGTGCCAGCAGTGAATTGGACAGGGTGAACACTGAAGCTTTCTTT
CASSELDRVNTEAFF
>TRBD2|TRBV6-2/TRBV6-3|TRBJ2-7|.
TGTGCCAGCAGTTACCCCCTCCGGGACTCTAGCGGGGGCTACGAGCAGTACTTC
CASSYPLRDSSGGYEQYF
>.|TRBV28|TRBJ1-3|.
TGTGCCAGCCAGGGGTCTGGAAACACCATATATTTT
CASQGSGNTIYF
>TRBD1|TRBV29-1|TRBJ1-1|.
TGCAGCGTTGAAGATACAGGGGGATCTAACACTGAAGCTTTCTTT
CSVEDTGGSNTEAFF
>.|TRBV19|TRBJ1-3|.
TGTGCCAGTAGTATAGATGGGACGTCCGGAAACACCATATATTTT
CASSIDGTSGNTIYF
>.|TRBV7-2|TRBJ2-7|.
TGTGCCAGCAGCTTATTGGGTAGCGAGCAGTACTTC
CASSLLGSEQYF
>TRBD2|TRBV9|TRBJ2-7|.
TGTGCCAGCAGCGCGTGGGGGGGCGAGCAGTACTTC
CASSAWGGEQYF
>TRBD1|TRBV5-1|TRBJ2-1|.
TGCGCCAGCAGCAGGGACAGATCCGCCGACAATGAGCAGTTCTTC
CASSRDRSADNEQFF
>.|TRBV25-1|TRBJ1-5|.
TGTGCCAGCAGTGACAGGGCGGAACAGCCCCAGCATTTT
CASSDRAEQPQHF
>TRBD1|TRBV6-5|TRBJ1-5|.
TGTGCCAGCAGCCTGGACAGGGGCGGACAGCCCCAGCATTTT
CASSLDRGGQPQHF
>.|TRBV5-1|TRBJ1-1|.
TGCGCCAGCAGCTTGGAGGGGGTAGCTGAAGCTTTCTTT
CASSLEGVAEAFF
>TRBD1|TRBV19|TRBJ1-4|once
TGTGCCAGTAGTATCGGGACAGGGGGCGCAAATGAAAAACTGTTTTTT
CASSIGTGGANEKLFF
>.|TRBV6-2/TRBV6-3|TRBJ1-3|.
TGTGCCAGCAGTTACTCCGGGTCTGGAAACACCATATATTTT
CASSYSGSGNTIYF
>TRBD1|TRBV6-5|TRBJ1-1|.
TGTGCCAGCAGTCGGACAGGGGGAGGCACTGAAGCTTTCTTT
CASSRTGGGTEAFF
>.|TRBV3-1/TRBV3-2|TRBJ1-1|.
TGTGCCAGCAGCCAAGAGGGGAGGGGGAACACTGAAGCTTTCTTT
CASSQEGRGNTEAFF
>TRBD2|TRBV19|TRBJ2-7|.
TGTGCCAGTAGTATCGAAGGACTAGCGGGGGGAGAGCAGTACTTC
CASSIEGLAGGEQYF
>.|TRBV6-5|TRBJ2-7|.
TGTGCCAGCAGTTACGGGCAGGGGAAGAACGAGCAGTACTTC
CASSYGQGKNEQYF
>.|TRBV7-9|TRBJ1-4|.
TGTGCCAGCAGCTTAGTAGCCGGGGAAAAACTGTTTTTT
CASSLVAGEKLFF
>.|TRBV6-4|TRBJ2-5|.
TGTGCCAGCAGCCCGGCAGGGGGGGAAGAGACCCAGTACTTC
CASSPAGGEETQYF
>.|TRBV6-5|TRBJ2-7|once
TGTGCCAGCAGGGCCCGACAGGCCACCTACGAGCAGTACTTC
CASRARQATYEQYF
>TRBD1|TRBV19|TRBJ1-2|.
TGTGCCAGTAGTATCGGGACAGGGTTCGGGTATGGCTACACCTTC
CASSIGTGFGYGYTF
>.|TRBV5-1|TRBJ2-2|.
TGCGCCAGCAGCAGCCGACAGCGCTCGAACACCGGGGAGCTGTTTTTT
CASSSRQRSNTGELFF
>.|TRBV7-9|TRBJ2-1|.
TGTGCCAGCAGCTTAGTCCGGGGGGCGCTCTACAATGAGCAGTTCTTC
CASSLVRGALYNEQFF
>TRBD1|TRBV28|TRBJ1-6|.
TGTGCCAGCAGCCTTCGACCGACAGGGTCCAATTCACCCCTCCACTTT
CASSLRPTGSNSPLHF
>TRBD1|TRBV10-3|TRBJ1-1|.
TGTGCCATCAGCTCACAGGGGGACACTGAAGCTTTCTTT
CAISSQGDTEAFF
>.|TRBV21-1|TRBJ1-2|once
TGTGCCAGCAGCAAAGTAGAGGGGGGACAGGCTATCTATGGCTACACCTTC
CASSKVEGGQAIYGYTF
>.|TRBV28|TRBJ2-2|.
TGTGCCAGCAGTTTATACGGGAGGAACACCGGGGAGCTGTTTTTT
CASSLYGRNTGELFF
>TRBD1|TRBV18|TRBJ1-2|.
TGTGCCAGCTCACCAGGACAGGGTAACTATGGCTACACCTTC
CASSPGQGNYGYTF
>.|TRBV15|TRBJ2-5|.
TGTGCCACCAGCAGAGATTCCAGGTACCAAGAGACCCAGTACTTC
CATSRDSRYQETQYF
>.|TRBV4-3|TRBJ1-1|.
TGCGCCAGCAGCCAAGATAGTATCGGGTGGGCTGAAGCTTTCTTT
CASSQDSIGWAEAFF
>TRBD1|TRBV6-5|TRBJ1-4|.
TGTGCCAGCAGCTACGACAGGGGAGAAAAACTGTTTTTT
CASSYDRGEKLFF
>TRBD1|TRBV7-2|TRBJ1-6|.
TGTGCCAGCAGCTTAGCGGGGACAGGGGAAAATTCACCCCTCCACTTT
CASSLAGTGENSPLHF
>TRBD1|TRBV2|TRBJ2-1|once
TGTGCCAGCAGGGGGGACAGGGGGTCCTACAATGAGCAGTTCTTC
CASRGDRGSYNEQFF
>.|TRBV12-3/TRBV12-4|TRBJ1-1|few
TGTGCCAGCAGTTTAGCAGAGAACACTGAAGCTTTCTTT
CASSLAENTEAFF
>TRBD1|TRBV6-4|TRBJ2-1|.
TGTGCCAGCAGCCCCGAGACAGGGTGGTACAATGAGCAGTTCTTC
CASSPETGWYNEQFF
>.|TRBV10-1|TRBJ1-6|.
TGCGCCAGCAGTGAATCGGGGGGATCACCCCTCCACTTT
CASSESGGSPLHF